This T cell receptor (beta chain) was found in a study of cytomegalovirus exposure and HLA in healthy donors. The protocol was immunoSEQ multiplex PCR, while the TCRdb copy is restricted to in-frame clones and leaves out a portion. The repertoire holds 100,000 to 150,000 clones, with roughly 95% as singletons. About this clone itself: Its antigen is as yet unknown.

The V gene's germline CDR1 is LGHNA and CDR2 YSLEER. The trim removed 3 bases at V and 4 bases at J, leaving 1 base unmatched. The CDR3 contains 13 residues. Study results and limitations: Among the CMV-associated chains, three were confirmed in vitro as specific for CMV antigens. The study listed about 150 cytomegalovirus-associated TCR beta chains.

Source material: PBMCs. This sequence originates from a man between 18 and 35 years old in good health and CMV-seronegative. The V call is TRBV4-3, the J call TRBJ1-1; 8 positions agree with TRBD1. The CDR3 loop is CASSHGQGTEAFF. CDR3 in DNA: TGCGCCAGCAGCCACGGACAGGGCACTGAAGCTTTCTTT.